The 25 T cell receptor beta chains reported below all come from one sample, sequenced in a study of T cells after yellow fever vaccination. TCRdb re-derived calls from the 5' RACE reads in MiXCR, one entry per CDR3 protein. The repertoire has 550,000 to 750,000 distinct CDR3 sequences, around an eighth of them found once; the top ten carry more than 12%. The sample consisted of PBMCs, taken on the day of the yellow fever booster vaccination. Every receptor here comes from a young man who received the YFV17D yellow fever vaccine.

This clonotype turned up a few times. CDR3 in amino acids: CASSIVGGNTGELFF. The CDR3 nucleotides read TGTGCCAGTAGTATAGTCGGGGGGAACACCGGGGAGCTGTTTTTT. V gene TRBV19 combines with J gene TRBJ2-2; tentatively, D is TRBD2 (6 bases). Germline CDR1 reads LNHDA; CDR2 reads SQIVND (reference sequence). The CDR3 has 15 amino acids. The V end lost 1 base, the J end lost 1 base, and 7 bases lay between the germline ends.

This clonotype was seen a few times. This chain joins TRBV14 and TRBJ2-6; no definite D call. The CDR3 contains 17 residues. Trimming removed 4 bases from V and 2 bases from J, with 15 bases in between. Germline CDR1 SGHDN, CDR2 FVKESK. This CDR3 reads CASSPQLVMAGANVLTF. The CDR3, as DNA: TGTGCCAGCAGCCCCCAACTGGTAATGGCTGGGGCCAACGTCCTGACTTTC. The whole variable domain, remainder taken from reference TRBV14 and TRBJ2-6, is EAGVTQFPSHSVIEKGQTVTLRCDPISGHDNLYWYRRVMGKEIKFLLHFVKESKQDESGMPNNRFLAERTGGTYSTLKVQPAELEDSGVYFCASSPQLVMAGANVLTFGAGSRLTVL.

The chain uses TRBV20-1 and TRBJ2-5, with D possibly TRBD2 on 6 matching bases. CDR1 is DFQATT and CDR2 is SNEGSKA in the germline V gene (reference sequence). This CDR3 has 12 amino acids. The V end was cut by 6 bases, the J end by 5 bases, with 13 bases between. CDR3 DNA sequence: TGCAGTGCCAGCGGCGGGAAGGAGACCCAGTACTTC. Amino acids: CSASGGKETQYF.

This clonotype was seen only a few times. The chain links TRBV5-5 to TRBJ1-1; D perhaps matches TRBD1 (6 bases). The germline CDR1 and CDR2 sequences are SGHKS and YYEKEE (reference sequence). Trimming took 7 bases from V and 7 from J, leaving 11 bases between them. The CDR3 runs 11 residues. The CDR3: CASRGGDEAFF. In nucleotides, the CDR3 is TGTGCCAGCCGAGGGGGAGATGAAGCTTTCTTT.

This clonotype was recorded at least ten times. The chain employs TRBV7-9 and TRBJ2-3; a possible D gene is TRBD2 (5 bases). The CDR3 is 17 amino acids. The V end was cut by 3 bases, the J end by 0 bases, with 16 bases between. Per the germline V gene, CDR1 is SEHNR and CDR2 is FQNEAQ (reference sequence). The CDR3 DNA reads as TGTGCCAGCAGCTTGCCCAGCGGTCCGGGGAGCACAGATACGCAGTATTTT. Translating gives CASSLPSGPGSTDTQYF.

A few counts support this clonotype. The V and J genes are TRBV20-1 and TRBJ1-2, with 7 bases aligning to TRBD1. The CDR3 has 13 residues. V was pared by 3 bases and J by 5 bases, with 6 bases of the junction left unmatched. CDR1 is DFQATT, CDR2 SNEGSKA, per germline (reference sequence). The CDR3 DNA follows: TGCAGTGCTAGTAAGGGACAGACATATGGCTACACCTTC. Its translation is CSASKGQTYGYTF.

The J gene is TRBJ1-2, the V gene TRBV12-3 or TRBV12-4, with D unresolved. The CDR3 is 14 amino acids. V was shortened by 7 bases and J by 6 bases, with 18 bases between the two germline ends. CDR3 region: CASTTGGRSNGYTF. The CDR3 nucleotides are TGTGCCAGCACCACCGGAGGGCGGTCTAATGGCTACACCTTC.

This clonotype was observed a few times. In nucleotides, the CDR3 is TGCGCCAGCAGCTTCCAGGACGCGAACACTGAAGCTTTCTTT. It codes for CASSFQDANTEAFF. The chain employs TRBV5-1 and TRBJ1-1; D call uncertain. V shed 2 bases and J shed 1 base, with 9 bases lying between them. This CDR3 has 14 residues. From germline, CDR1 is SGHRS and CDR2 YFSETQ.

The V and J genes are TRBV7-2 and TRBJ2-7, with 7 positions matching TRBD2. CDR1 is SGHTA, CDR2 FQGNSA, per germline. V lost 4 bases to trimming and J lost 4 bases; unmatched junction nucleotides: 4. CDR3 length equals 13 residues. The CDR3 region has the DNA TGTGCCAGCAGCTCTAGCGGCCAGTACGAGCAGTACTTC. Translating gives CASSSSGQYEQYF.

The sample holds a few counts of this clonotype. This rearrangement joins TRBV12-3 or TRBV12-4 to TRBJ2-5, with D possibly matching TRBD1 (6 bases). Between the trimmed V and J ends, which lost 3 bases and 4 bases, there was a span of 15 bases. The length of the CDR3 is 15 residues. The chain's CDR3 is CASSLVRGLGETQYF. In DNA form, the CDR3 reads TGTGCCAGCAGTTTGGTCAGGGGATTGGGAGAGACCCAGTACTTC.

The V call is TRBV6-5, the J call TRBJ2-7; 7 bases line up with TRBD2. Losses at the gene ends were 2 bases for V and 7 bases for J; bases not matched to a gene: 8. Germline assignment: CDR1 MNHEY and CDR2 SVGAGI. This CDR3 spans 14 amino acids. CDR3 coding DNA: TGTGCCAGCAGTTACGGGCGGGAGCCCTCTGAGCAGTACTTC. It codes for CASSYGREPSEQYF.

This clonotype was picked up a small number of times. The chain links TRBV28 to TRBJ2-4; TRBD1 might be the D (5 bases). This CDR3 spans 17 amino acids. V gave up 7 bases and J gave up 0 bases, with 19 bases separating them. Germline values: CDR1 MDHEN, CDR2 SYDVKM. The CDR3 reads CASTTRRAGIAKNIQYF. DNA for the CDR3: TGTGCCAGCACCACACGCCGGGCAGGGATAGCCAAAAACATTCAGTACTTC.

This clonotype was counted many times. This rearrangement joins TRBV6-2 or TRBV6-3 to TRBJ1-2; the D is unclear. This CDR3 is built from 15 residues. The V gene's germline CDR1 is MNHEY and CDR2 SVGEGT. Trimming cost V 0 bases and J 2 bases, with 10 bases left between them. Here the CDR3 reads CASSYSRDLNYGYTF. The DNA for the CDR3 is TGTGCCAGCAGTTACTCTCGGGATTTGAACTATGGCTACACCTTC.

The chain employs TRBV7-9 and TRBJ2-1; 8 bases fit TRBD2. CDR1 and CDR2 from the germline V gene are SEHNR and FQNEAQ (reference sequence). The CDR3 covers 13 residues. The trim removed 2 bases at V and 8 bases at J, leaving 2 bases unmatched. CDR3: CASSLILADEQFF. The DNA of the CDR3 is TGTGCCAGCAGCTTAATACTAGCGGATGAGCAGTTCTTC.

There are a few counts of this clonotype. One junction end disagrees with the germline gene, perhaps due to a read error. The CDR3 protein is CCARPFEAGSANEQFF. The CDR3 region has the DNA TGCTGTGCTAGGCCATTCGAGGCGGGATCGGCCAATGAGCAGTTCTTC. This sequence joins TRBV20-1 and TRBJ2-1, with a tentative D call TRBD2 (6 bases). CDR3 length: 16 residues. In germline, CDR1 is DFQATT, CDR2 SNEGSKA (reference sequence).

This clonotype was detected only a few times. The genes are TRBV20-1 and TRBJ2-7; D might be TRBD2 (5 bases). The V end was cut by 4 bases, the J end by 5 bases, with 9 bases between. This CDR3 has 11 amino acids. From germline, CDR1 is DFQATT and CDR2 SNEGSKA (reference sequence). The CDR3 nucleotides read TGCAGTGCTACCGGGAAGGACGAGCAGTACTTC. This encodes CSATGKDEQYF.

The chain carries TRBV3-1 and TRBJ2-1; the D gene could be TRBD1 or TRBD2 (5 bases each). CDR3 size: 14 residues. The ends were cut back, 2 bases at V and 10 bases at J, with 15 bases in the middle. In germline, CDR1 is LGHDT, CDR2 YNNKEL (reference sequence). CDR3 DNA sequence: TGTGCCAGCAGCCAACCGGGACCCGGTGGGGAGCAGTTCTTC. Protein: CASSQPGPGGEQFF.

This rearrangement joins TRBV7-8 to TRBJ2-1, with 7 nucleotides matching TRBD1. CDR3 length: 16 residues. CDR1 is SGHVS, CDR2 FQNEAQ, per germline. The junction had 16 bases not matched to a gene; V was cut back by 4 bases and J by 10 bases. CDR3 sequence: CASSSPDGSDRDEQFF. CDR3 DNA sequence: TGTGCCAGCAGCTCTCCCGACGGTTCCGACAGGGACGAGCAGTTCTTC.

This clonotype was counted ten times or more. The rearrangement joins TRBV3-1 to TRBJ2-5, with unresolved D. This CDR3 has 14 amino acids. Deletions cut 2 bases from V and 2 bases from J, with 9 bases between. Germline V gene sequence: CDR1 LGHDT, CDR2 YNNKEL (reference sequence). The CDR3 bases are TGTGCCAGCAGCCAACAGGAATTACAAGAGACCCAGTACTTC. As protein: CASSQQELQETQYF.

This chain links TRBV6-1 with TRBJ1-1, with D maybe TRBD1 (5 bases). Germline V gene sequence: CDR1 MNHNS, CDR2 SASEGT. The CDR3 contains 14 residues. V was clipped by 6 bases and J by 3 bases, with 14 bases between them. In DNA, the CDR3 is TGTGCCAGCAGGGCGCAGGGTTCGGACACTGAAGCTTTCTTT. The encoded protein is CASRAQGSDTEAFF.

The chain combines TRBV7-8 with TRBJ2-3, with 9 bases identical to TRBD2. The CDR3 spans 16 residues. CDR1 and CDR2 from the germline V gene are SGHVS and FQNEAQ. After removal of 1 base from V and 2 bases from J, the junction contained 4 bases not matched to a gene. Here the CDR3 DNA reads TGTGCCAGCAGCTTAGATAGACTAGCGGACACAGATACGCAGTATTTT. Its translation is CASSLDRLADTDTQYF.

This clonotype has only a few counts. This chain uses TRBV7-2 with TRBJ2-2; 11 bases are shared with TRBD1. The J segment lost 7 bases and the V segment lost 2 bases, leaving 12 bases of the junction unmatched. Germline V gives CDR1 SGHTA, CDR2 FQGNSA. The CDR3 is 18 amino acids. The CDR3 sequence: CASSLSWTGGKWNGELFF. The CDR3 DNA reads TGTGCCAGCAGCTTATCGTGGACAGGGGGCAAGTGGAACGGGGAGCTGTTTTTT.

This clonotype occurred a few times. A junction boundary mismatches the germline segment, possibly from a read error. The J gene is TRBJ2-5, the V gene TRBV20-1; the match to TRBD2 covers 10 bases. Per the germline V gene, CDR1 is DFQATT and CDR2 is SNEGSKA (reference sequence). This CDR3 contains 12 residues. The CDR3 spells CSPSGSLETQYF. The CDR3 nucleotides read TGCAGTCCTAGCGGGAGCTTGGAGACCCAGTACTTC.

The chain employs TRBV20-1 and TRBJ2-2; D remains unclear. Germline CDR1 reads DFQATT; CDR2 reads SNEGSKA (reference sequence). CDR3 length equals 16 residues. The ends were cut back, 0 bases at V and 3 bases at J, with 14 bases in the middle. The CDR3 here is CSARELGGPHTGELFF. CDR3 nucleotides: TGCAGTGCTAGAGAACTGGGTGGGCCGCACACCGGGGAGCTGTTTTTT.

The gene calls are TRBV29-1 and TRBJ2-5; D perhaps matches TRBD1 (6 bases). V dropped 4 bases and J dropped 5 bases, with 17 bases sitting between them. CDR3 length: 14 amino acids. CDR1 is SQVTM, CDR2 ANQGSEA, per germline. CDR3 DNA sequence: TGCAGCGTTGGGAAACAGGGATCCCGCGAGACCCAGTACTTC. It translates to CSVGKQGSRETQYF. Complete variable domain (other parts from reference TRBV29-1 and TRBJ2-5): SAVISQKPSRDICQRGTSLTIQCQVDSQVTMMFWYRQQPGQSLTLIATANQGSEATYESGFVIDKFPISRPNLTFSTLTVSNMSPEDSSIYLCSVGKQGSRETQYFGPGTRLLVL.